A single sample gave rise to the 19 T cell receptor beta chains below, sequenced in a study of neoadjuvant nivolumab and ipilimumab in lung cancer. Produced via immunoSEQ multiplex PCR; TCRdb's table is partial and in-frame only. The sample has about 25,000 clones, around four fifths seen once. The source material was tumor tissue, sampled after neoadjuvant nivolumab, alone or with ipilimumab, at or shortly before surgery. These receptors came from an adult with non-small cell lung cancer.

The CDR3 region is CASRTPRALNTGELFF. The CDR3 DNA is TGTGCCAGCAGGACCCCCCGGGCACTGAACACCGGGGAGCTGTTTTTT. The chain couples TRBV11-2 to TRBJ2-2; D not certain. V shed 6 bases and J shed 1 base, with 15 bases lying between them. This CDR3 has 16 amino acids. Germline V gives CDR1 SGHAT, CDR2 FQNNGV. Looking up the rest from reference TRBV11-2 and TRBJ2-2 gives the full variable domain: EAGVAQSPRYKIIEKRQSVAFWCNPISGHATLYWYQQILGQGPKLLIQFQNNGVVDDSQLPKDRFSAERLKGVDSTLKIQPAKLEDSAVYLCASRTPRALNTGELFFGEGSRLTVL.

Here the CDR3 reads CASSDRLEKNEQFF. CDR3 sequence (DNA): TGCGCCAGCAGCGACCGATTGGAAAAGAATGAGCAGTTCTTC. This chain joins TRBV5-1 and TRBJ2-1; D not resolved. This CDR3 has 14 residues. The germline V gene encodes CDR1 SGHRS and CDR2 YFSETQ. V lost 4 bases to trimming and J lost 7 bases, with 15 bases between them.

The chain employs TRBV10-2 and TRBJ1-2; D remains unclear. This CDR3 has 13 amino acids. Germline values: CDR1 WSHSY, CDR2 SAAADI. V lost 3 bases and J 8 bases, leaving 13 bases between the germline ends. CDR3 region: CASSDSPDGGYTF. In nucleotides, the CDR3 is TGCGCCAGCAGTGACTCGCCAGATGGAGGCTACACCTTC.

This chain links TRBV29-1 with TRBJ1-1, with 8 bases that match TRBD1. This CDR3 comprises 13 residues. Losses at the gene ends were 4 bases for V and 8 bases for J; bases not matched to a gene: 9. The germline V gene has CDR1 SQVTM and CDR2 ANQGSEA. The CDR3 spells CSVAASGGIEAFF. CDR3 in DNA: TGCAGCGTTGCTGCCTCAGGGGGCATCGAAGCTTTCTTT.

A few counts support this clone. The chain recombines TRBV29-1 with TRBJ1-2; 8 bases agree with TRBD1. CDR3 length equals 12 residues. The junction had 7 bases not matched to a gene; V was cut back by 5 bases and J by 8 bases. CDR1 and CDR2 (germline): SQVTM, ANQGSEA. This chain's CDR3 is CSVSGGAGGYTF. The CDR3 coding sequence is TGCAGCGTTTCAGGGGGCGCAGGAGGCTACACCTTC.

Judged by abundance, this clone is medium-sized (0.01 to 0.1%). The chain combines TRBV6-5 with TRBJ1-1; possible D gene TRBD1, 5 bases. CDR1 and CDR2 from the germline V gene are MNHEY and SVGAGI. This CDR3 comprises 16 residues. Trimming removed 0 bases from V and 5 bases from J, with 16 bases in between. As DNA, the CDR3 is TGTGCCAGCAGTTACTCGTTCCCCGGGGGGGGGACTGAAGCTTTCTTT. This codes for CASSYSFPGGGTEAFF.

In this sample, this clone turned up a few times. CDR3 bases: TGTGCCAGCGTGACAGGGGCGGACGAGCAGTACTTC. Protein: CASVTGADEQYF. This chain connects TRBV28 to TRBJ2-7, with 8 bases that match TRBD1. Germline values: CDR1 MDHEN, CDR2 SYDVKM. The CDR3 runs 12 residues. V shed 8 bases and J 5 bases; nucleotides not matched to a gene: 5.

The V gene is TRBV14, the J gene TRBJ2-7, with D hard to call. Trimming removed 3 bases at V and 3 bases at J, with 3 bases between. Germline lookup yields CDR1 SGHDN and CDR2 FVKESK. The CDR3 runs to 11 residues. The CDR3 DNA reads TGTGCCAGCAGCCATAACTACGAGCAGTACTTC. This gives the protein CASSHNYEQYF.

The chain has TRBV10-2 and TRBJ1-2, with 8 bases matching TRBD1. The CDR3 spans 13 residues. V shed 4 bases and J 5 bases; nucleotides not matched to a gene: 3. CDR1 and CDR2 (germline): WSHSY, SAAADI. The CDR3 DNA sequence: TGCGCCAGCAGTGGGGACAGGCAATATGGCTACACCTTC. Its translation is CASSGDRQYGYTF.

V is TRBV5-1 and J is TRBJ1-1, with D tentatively TRBD1 (6 bases). Germline CDR1 SGHRS, CDR2 YFSETQ. V was clipped by 3 bases and J by 0 bases, with 15 bases between them. The CDR3 contains 16 residues. CDR3: CASSYQRGGMNTEAFF. The CDR3 DNA follows: TGCGCCAGCAGCTACCAGAGGGGGGGAATGAACACTGAAGCTTTCTTT.

This clone was observed a few times. The chain is built from TRBV5-1 and TRBJ2-1; tentative D call: TRBD2 (6 bases). From germline, CDR1 is SGHRS and CDR2 YFSETQ. The CDR3 totals 15 residues. V was trimmed by 7 bases and J by 8 bases, leaving 22 bases between them. The CDR3 loop reads CASDLRGGSSDEQFF. The CDR3 nucleotides are TGCGCCAGCGACCTGCGGGGCGGGTCCAGCGATGAGCAGTTCTTC.

V usage is TRBV10-3 and J usage is TRBJ1-2; D possibly corresponds to TRBD1 (5 bases). The length of the CDR3 is 15 residues. V lost 10 bases to trimming and J lost 2 bases, with 20 bases between them. Germline CDR1 and CDR2: ENHRY and SYGVKD. CDR3 residues: CASSPTAINNYGYTF. The CDR3 nucleotides are TGTGCCAGTTCACCGACAGCGATTAACAACTATGGCTACACCTTC.

In its sample, this clone was seen a few times. The V and J genes are TRBV28 and TRBJ1-2, with D uncertain. V was cut by 3 bases and J by 10 bases, with 9 bases left in between. Germline V lookup: CDR1 MDHEN, CDR2 SYDVKM. The CDR3 loop spans 11 amino acids. The CDR3 here is CASSFGDLYTF. In DNA, the CDR3 is TGTGCCAGCAGTTTCGGCGATCTCTACACCTTC.

The rearrangement links TRBV30 to TRBJ1-2; the match to TRBD1 covers 8 bases. V was clipped by 4 bases and J by 7 bases; unmatched bases: 14. The CDR3 runs to 15 residues. Looked up from germline, CDR1 is GTSNPN and CDR2 is SVGIG (reference sequence). CDR3 sequence reads: CAWIGQGPTPFGYTF. The CDR3 nucleotides are TGTGCCTGGATCGGACAGGGACCAACCCCCTTTGGCTACACCTTC.

J is TRBJ1-3 and V is TRBV5-1, with D maybe TRBD1 (5 bases). Trimming cost V 0 bases and J 4 bases, with 20 bases left between them. This CDR3 has 18 amino acids. Germline CDR1 and CDR2: SGHRS and YFSETQ. This CDR3 is CASSLATVGGATGNTIYF. The CDR3 bases are TGCGCCAGCAGCTTGGCGACCGTCGGTGGGGCGACGGGAAACACCATATATTTT.

This chain joins TRBV2 and TRBJ2-1; 15 bases are a match to TRBD2. With V trimmed by 6 bases and J by 9 bases, 3 bases remained unmatched. The germline gives CDR1 SNHLY, CDR2 FYNNEI. The CDR3 loop spans 14 amino acids. CDR3 nucleotide sequence: TGTGCCAGCAGGCCGGGACTAGCGGGAGGTGAGCAGTTCTTC. Protein product: CASRPGLAGGEQFF.

The chain employs TRBV5-5 and TRBJ1-3, with D perhaps matching TRBD1 (5 bases). CDR3 length equals 14 residues. V was pared by 0 bases and J by 4 bases, with 8 bases between. CDR1 SGHKS and CDR2 YYEKEE come from the germline V gene (reference sequence). CDR3: CASSLEGYGNTIYF. The DNA of the CDR3 is TGTGCCAGCAGCTTGGAGGGGTACGGAAACACCATATATTTT.

The rearrangement joins TRBV6-5 to TRBJ2-1; the match to TRBD1 covers 8 bases. Germline assignment: CDR1 MNHEY and CDR2 SVGAGI. The CDR3 has 15 amino acids. The junction had 11 bases not matched to a gene; V was cut back by 8 bases and J by 5 bases. DNA for the CDR3: TGTGCCAGCTGGCGCACCGGGACAGGTCACAATGAGCAGTTCTTC. Translated, it gives CASWRTGTGHNEQFF.

J is TRBJ2-1 and V is TRBV29-1; no definite D call. The CDR3 extends over 10 amino acids. V was shortened by 3 bases and J by 9 bases, with 6 bases between the two germline ends. Germline V gene sequence: CDR1 SQVTM, CDR2 ANQGSEA. In nucleotides, the CDR3 is TGCAGCGTTGACAGGACTGAGCAGTTCTTC. Translating gives CSVDRTEQFF.